Below, one T cell receptor beta chain is given with its context. The antigen is unknown. The sample belongs to a study of CD8+ T cells in alopecia areata. General study results and limits: Normal scalp had lower clonality than lesional scalp, with alopecia totalis/universalis lesions showing this most strongly. Resident alphabeta T cells of normal skin are also sequenced in scalp samples. Patients shared TCRs less clearly than mice did, possibly owing to HLA.

As the sequencing template, cDNA was produced by extracting RNA and reverse transcribing it. TCRdb keeps only in-frame clones here, not all; method: immunoSEQ multiplex PCR. The table lists roughly 150,000 clones, 62% of them singletons. PBMCs served as the source from which CD4+ and CD8+ T cells were sorted. The sequence came from a human donor in good health. Sequencing was performed on CD8+ T cells sorted from blood.

CDR3 nucleotide sequence: TGCGCCAGCAGCTGGAGGTCTTACTATGGCTACACCTTC. Translation gives CASSWRSYYGYTF. The chain uses TRBV5-1 and TRBJ1-2; D unclear. CDR3 size: 13 residues. Germline CDR1 is SGHRS and CDR2 is YFSETQ. The V gene lost 3 bases and the J gene lost 3 bases, with 9 bases spanning the gap.